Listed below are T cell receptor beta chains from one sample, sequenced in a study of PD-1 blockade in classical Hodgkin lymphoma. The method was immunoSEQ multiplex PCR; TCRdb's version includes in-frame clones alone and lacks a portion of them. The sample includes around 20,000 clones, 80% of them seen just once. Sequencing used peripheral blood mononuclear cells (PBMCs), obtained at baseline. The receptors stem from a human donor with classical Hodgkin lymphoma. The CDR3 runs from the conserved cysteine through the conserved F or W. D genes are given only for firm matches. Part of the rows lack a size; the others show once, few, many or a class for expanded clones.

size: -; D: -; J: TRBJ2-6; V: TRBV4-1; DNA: TGCGCCAGCAGCCAGATATCTGGGGCCAACGTCCTGACTTTC; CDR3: CASSQISGANVLTF
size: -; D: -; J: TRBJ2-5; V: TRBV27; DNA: TGTGCCAGCAGGCGCGCGGGACAAGAGACCCAGTACTTC; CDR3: CASRRAGQETQYF
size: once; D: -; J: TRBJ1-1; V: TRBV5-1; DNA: TGCGCCAGCAGCCCCTATACCGGGCTAAACACTGAAGCTTTCTTT; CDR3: CASSPYTGLNTEAFF
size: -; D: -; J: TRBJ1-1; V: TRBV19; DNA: TGTGCCAGTAGCCCCCGGGAGAACACTGAAGCTTTCTTT; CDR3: CASSPRENTEAFF
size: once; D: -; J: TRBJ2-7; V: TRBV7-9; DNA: TGTGCCAGCAGCTTAGGTAAGGCAGGCTACGAGCAGTACTTC; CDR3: CASSLGKAGYEQYF
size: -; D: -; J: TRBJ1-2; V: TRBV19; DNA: TGTGCCAGTAGTATTGCGGGTCGAGGCTACACCTTC; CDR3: CASSIAGRGYTF
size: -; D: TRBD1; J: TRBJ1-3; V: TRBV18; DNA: TGTGCCAGCTCACCCGTCCCGGGACAGGGGAACACCATATATTTT; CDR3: CASSPVPGQGNTIYF
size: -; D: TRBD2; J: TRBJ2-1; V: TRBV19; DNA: TGTGCCAGTTCAGGTAGCGGGAGCTGGGATGAGCAGTTCTTC; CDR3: CASSGSGSWDEQFF
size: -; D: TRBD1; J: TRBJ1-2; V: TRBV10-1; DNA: TGCGCCAGCAGCTCTAATCGACAGGGGAGCTACACCTTC; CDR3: CASSSNRQGSYTF
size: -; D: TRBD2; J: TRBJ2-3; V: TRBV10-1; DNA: TGCGCCAGCAGTGATGGAGCGGGGGGTACAGATACGCAGTATTTT; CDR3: CASSDGAGGTDTQYF
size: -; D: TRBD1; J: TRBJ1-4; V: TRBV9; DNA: TGTGCCAGCAGCCCAGGGACAGGGCGAAATGAAAAACTGTTTTTT; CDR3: CASSPGTGRNEKLFF
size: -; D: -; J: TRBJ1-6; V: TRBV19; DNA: TGTGCCAGTAAAAACAATCTAGATTCACCCCTCCACTTT; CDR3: CASKNNLDSPLHF